This T cell receptor (beta chain) was captured by sequencing in a study of blood T cell repertoires in COVID-19. Study-wide background: Acute and convalescent COVID-19 samples came from the United States, Italy and Spain. Nucleic acid was either cDNA or gDNA, and it came from T cells, B-cell-depleted T cells, or PBMCs.

Patients at the Seattle site were enrolled during active infection and followed longitudinally. Under the authors' procedure: For nucleated cells, counts were estimated from reference gene primer amplification. Only in-frame clones appear in the TCRdb table, and some are missing; sequencing was by immunoSEQ multiplex PCR. The DNA gave D and trimming, while V, J and clone size come from that table. The table records some 75,000 clones, 80% of them present only once. V was pared by 1 base and J by 2 bases, with 3 bases of the junction left unmatched. Germline CDR1 reads SGHDN; CDR2 reads FVKESK. The CDR3 has 17 amino acids.

This TCR was recovered from a man aged 50-60 years with COVID-19, enrolled during active disease. The sample taken for sequencing was peripheral blood. The chain couples TRBV14 to TRBJ2-5, with 14 bases identical to TRBD2. This CDR3 is CASSQGLAGGPQETQYF. The CDR3 DNA reads as TGTGCCAGCAGCCAAGGACTAGCGGGAGGGCCACAAGAGACCCAGTACTTC.